This T cell receptor (beta chain) emerged from a study of blood T cell repertoires in COVID-19. Overall study: Some COVID-19 samples were acute and others convalescent; all came from the United States, Italy and Spain. The cDNA or gDNA used as material had been derived from T cells, B-cell-depleted T cells, or PBMCs.

In the source study's methods: Amplification from reference gene primers served as the basis for estimated nucleated cell counts. Repertoires were generated with immunoSEQ multiplex PCR, while TCRdb's copy carries only in-frame clones and drops some. V and J calls plus clone size are reproduced from that table; the DNA served to infer D and trimming. This table holds about 160,000 clones, over 70% found once. The CDR3 contains 17 residues. The V gene end was trimmed by 4 bases and the J gene end by 2 bases; junction bases not matched to a gene: 11. Germline loops: CDR1 SGHRS, CDR2 YFSETQ. The chain joins TRBV5-1 to TRBJ2-2; TRBD1 matches at 7 bases. The sample consisted of PBMCs or T cells enriched from blood (not recorded which). This receptor was obtained from a woman aged 55-75 years who had recovered from COVID-19. The CDR3 sequence: CASSATIQGTNTGELFF. CDR3 nucleotide sequence: TGCGCCAGCAGCGCTACGATACAGGGGACAAACACCGGGGAGCTGTTTTTT.